This T cell receptor (beta chain) was captured by sequencing in a study of beta chain features in type 1 diabetes (dated 2018 in TCRdb). Regarding the complete study: Mean age, gender distribution, total cell number and subset yield did not differ between patients and healthy donors. A total of some 110 million sorted cells were examined across all samples, and a strong correlation was observed between cell number per subset and RNA yield. In the study, recently diagnosed type 1 diabetes patients and matched healthy donors were compared on the TCRB repertoires of their sorted circulating CD4+ T cell subsets. Naive and central memory subsets were obtained from all 30 or so donors, but regulatory and stem cell-like memory subsets were isolated from only 8 patients and about eight healthy donors.

On the study overall, not on this receptor specifically: Naive, central memory and regulatory TCRB repertoires appeared to be more alike among patients than among healthy donors. Because small numbers of individuals were included in the HLA sub-analyses, any influence of HLA type on TCRB rearrangement was left unresolved. Because cDNA rather than genomic DNA was sequenced, highly expressing activated cells could have been over-represented, although no difference in activation and CD3 levels was found between groups. A moderate but significant shortening of TCRB CDR3 length was observed in type 1 diabetes patients in all four CD4+ subsets. Shorter templates might have been favored by PCR, but patient and control samples were amplified and corrected together, so both groups would have been affected equally by any skew. Fewer insertions and more nucleotide deletions at VDJ recombination sites were observed in patients with type 1 diabetes, implying thymic rearrangement abnormalities.

Trimming removed 3 bases from V and 5 bases from J, leaving 11 bases between the germline ends. The CDR3 contains 13 residues, cysteine and phenylalanine counted. The retained sequence is limited to the CDR3, 39 bases, with the frame set at the first base. Sequences KGHSH (CDR1) and LQKENI (CDR2) are obtained from the germline V gene. Each donor gave one peripheral blood draw, about 100 mL on average, collected into heparinised tubes. A BD FACSAria II was used to sort naive, central memory, regulatory and stem cell-like memory CD4+ T cells with a panel that included CD45RO, CCR7, CD25, CD127, CD95 and CD27. All sorted populations exceeded 95% purity. Right away, PBMCs were isolated by Lymphoprep density gradient centrifugation and were stained directly, with no culture step. So that batch effects would be minimized, each experiment stained and sorted samples in pairs, pairing one healthy donor with one patient.

This clone was counted at least ten times. The specificity of this receptor is unknown. Per-nucleotide qualities are absent, and no much larger clonotype sits a single base away. The High Capacity cDNA Reverse Transcription Kit was used to reverse transcribe all of the isolated RNA, meaning that expressed TCRB transcripts were what got sequenced. Deep immunoSEQ sequencing was performed on naive, central memory and regulatory T cell samples, with an average of around 3.5 million total reads per sample. After sorted cells were lysed in RLT buffer, RNA was extracted with DNase-treated RNeasy Micro or Mini kits, with the choice depending on cell number. To prevent cross-contamination, each cell subset was processed individually, whereas patient and healthy donor samples were processed jointly. Using the immunoSEQ multiplex PCR, TCRB sequences were amplified from cDNA into 87-bp fragments spanning the CDR3 region. Sequencing of the amplicons was done on the Illumina HiSeq platform. For the original study's pipeline: Synthetic template baselines were used to correct PCR bias computationally, reads within Hamming distance 2 were collapsed, and singletons that could not be merged were discarded. Reads were aligned to IMGT to assign V, D and J genes, CDR3 length, and insertions or deletions at six rearrangement sites. Within each subset, clonotype counts were normalized to sorted cell number, after which true diversity and Gini coefficients were computed with the tcR R package. The overlap coefficient, calculated on TCRB nucleotide sequences, was used to quantify repertoire sharing. TCRdb re-hosts the immuneACCESS table, in-frame sequences only. Its copies lack some clones; in the studies checked, an unresolved V gene accounts for under half of them, and the cause for the rest is not known. Clonal size and the V and J genes are those of that table, whereas D and trimming came from the DNA. For this sample the table gives about 340,000 clones, of which around 9.3% were detected only once. The ten largest account for approximately 1% of the sample.

The chain couples TRBV18 to TRBJ2-7; no D gene is confidently identified. The sample taken for sequencing was central memory CD4+ T cells from blood. The receptor was isolated from a man aged 25-45 years with type 1 diabetes. The base sequence is TGTGCCAGCTCACCTGGCAGCGCCGACGAGCAGTACTTC. The encoded protein is CASSPGSADEQYF.